The clone carrying this T cell receptor beta chain has a handful of counts. As yet, its antigen is unknown. Trimming removed 4 bases from V and 7 bases from J, with 15 bases in between. The germline gives CDR1 SGHRS, CDR2 YFSETQ. This CDR3 region has 15 residues. Every molecule of TCR cDNA had its own unique molecular identifier. TCRdb passed the 5' RACE reads through MiXCR, listing each CDR3 protein once. The sample lists about 92,000 distinct CDR3 sequences; about 12% were seen once. The data stem from a study of spatial heterogeneity in lung cancer. Whole-study context: There were consistently more beta-chain sequences detected than alpha-chain sequences. Regarding the study as a whole: More often at tumor resection than at routine follow-up, ubiquitous expanded tumor TCRs were detected in the blood.

Described time point: sample taken at primary tumor resection. Whole RNA was taken from tumor, nontumor lung or frozen PBMC; it was then sequenced unsorted. This specimen consisted of PBMCs, obtained at surgery. The chain uses TRBV5-1 and TRBJ1-6; a possible D gene is TRBD1 (5 bases). This clonotype originated in a male donor with early-stage non-small cell lung cancer. CDR3 in DNA: TGCGCCAGCAGCCCAGGTGGAGGGGAGAATTCACCCCTCCACTTT. This translates into CASSPGGGENSPLHF.